Below are 23 T cell receptor beta chains sequenced from a single sample in a study of blood T cells in healthy people across ages. Next came a second PCR, run for about 6 to 12 cycles, which used a sample-barcoded 5' primer along with a J-beta primer mix. TCRdb fed the 5' RACE reads into MiXCR, producing one record per CDR3 protein. The data show under 700,000 distinct CDR3 sequences, approximately 25% seen once. A further study also used this sample, focusing on T cells of mothers and their children.

Sequencing used blood. Source of these receptors: a boy aged 5-17 years in good health.

This chain joins TRBV11-1 and TRBJ1-1, with D possibly TRBD1 on 6 matching bases. The CDR3 runs 16 residues. V gave up 0 bases and J gave up 1 base, with 12 bases separating them. Germline CDR1 reads SGHAT; CDR2 reads FQDESV (reference sequence). The CDR3 nucleotides read TGTGCCAGCAGCTTAGCGGGCAGGGGAAGGAACACTGAAGCTTTCTTT. Translation gives CASSLAGRGRNTEAFF.

This clonotype was found a few times. A junction boundary mismatches the germline segment, possibly from a read error. The V and J genes are TRBV5-6 and TRBJ2-2; D perhaps matches TRBD2 (5 bases). CDR3 length: 13 amino acids. Germline CDR1 SGHDT, CDR2 YYEEEE. The CDR3 DNA sequence: TGTGCCGGCAGCTTGGGAGACACCGGGGAGCTGTTTTTT. This encodes CAGSLGDTGELFF.

The sample holds a few counts of this clonotype. This sequence joins TRBV12-3 or TRBV12-4 and TRBJ2-1; TRBD2 matches 10 bases. V lost 3 bases to trimming and J lost 9 bases; unmatched junction nucleotides: 11. CDR3 length equals 16 residues. CDR3 nucleotides: TGTGCCAGCAGTTTGGTAAGCGGGAGGGCCGTCGGTGAGCAGTTCTTC. Its translation is CASSLVSGRAVGEQFF.

The chain has TRBV5-6 and TRBJ2-1; 7 positions match TRBD2. V was pared by 0 bases and J by 4 bases, with 7 bases of the junction left unmatched. The CDR3 totals 16 residues. Germline-derived CDR1 and CDR2 are SGHDT and YYEEEE. The CDR3 nucleotides read TGTGCCAGCAGCTTGGTCGGCGGGAGTGCGTACAATGAGCAGTTCTTC. Amino acid sequence: CASSLVGGSAYNEQFF.

The DNA of the CDR3 is TGTGCCACCAGCAGATCCTGGGGAAACTCCTACGAGCAGTACTTC. Its translation is CATSRSWGNSYEQYF. This chain links TRBV15 with TRBJ2-7; D is uncertain. CDR1 and CDR2 from the germline V gene are LNHNV and YYDKDF (reference sequence). V was pared by 2 bases and J by 0 bases, with 11 bases between. The CDR3 totals 15 residues.

The table lists this clonotype with a few counts. The V gene is TRBV7-2, the J gene TRBJ2-7; possible D gene TRBD2, 6 bases. V dropped 6 bases and J dropped 5 bases, with 29 bases sitting between them. Germline-derived CDR1 and CDR2 are SGHTA and FQGNSA. This CDR3 is built from 18 residues. Written as DNA, the CDR3 is TGTGCCAGCAGGCAAGAGGCGGGGTACGTAGGTCCGGTTGACGAGCAGTACTTC. Encoded protein: CASRQEAGYVGPVDEQYF.

The V and J genes are TRBV4-1 and TRBJ1-1; D possibly corresponds to TRBD1 (6 bases). The CDR3 totals 17 residues. The V and J ends lost 1 base and 0 bases respectively, with 15 bases between them. Germline values: CDR1 MGHRA, CDR2 YSYEKL. Here the CDR3 DNA reads TGCGCCAGCAGCCAAGGGGCGGTCGACAGGCTGAACACTGAAGCTTTCTTT. Encoded protein: CASSQGAVDRLNTEAFF.

The table lists this clonotype with a few counts. The chain uses TRBV21-1 and TRBJ2-7; the table's D call TRBD2 went unverified against the DNA. TRBV21-1 is noted as a pseudogene. The CDR3 length is 20 residues. CDR3 sequence (DNA): TGTGCCAGCAGCAAAGTTAAGGCAGGACGGCCTGGCTTTCCCCAGCGGGAGCAGTACTTC. Encoded protein: CASSKVKAGRPGFPQREQYF.

This clonotype has ten or more counts. The V call is TRBV18, the J call TRBJ2-1; 11 positions agree with TRBD2. V shed 8 bases and J 0 bases; nucleotides not matched to a gene: 6. The CDR3 length is 16 residues. CDR1 is KGHSH and CDR2 is LQKENI in the germline V gene. CDR3 nucleotide sequence: TGTGCCAGCAGCATAACTAGCGGGAGCTCCTACAATGAGCAGTTCTTC. It is translated as CASSITSGSSYNEQFF. Full variable domain (rest looked up from reference TRBV18 and TRBJ2-1): NAGVMQNPRHLVRRRGQEARLRCSPMKGHSHVYWYRQLPEEGLKFMVYLQKENIIDESGMPKERFSAEFPKEGPSILRIQQVVRGDSAAYFCASSITSGSSYNEQFFGPGTRLTVL.

Remarks on this clonotype: This sequence may be a read error, since a much larger clone differs from it by one base. CDR3 sequence (DNA): TGCAGTGCTAGAAATTTAGCGGGAGCGACAATGGGAGAGACCCAGTACTTC. It translates to CSARNLAGATMGETQYF. V and J are TRBV20-1 and TRBJ2-5; 9 bases line up with TRBD2. V lost 2 bases, J lost 4 bases, and 14 bases stayed unmatched. CDR1 is DFQATT, CDR2 SNEGSKA, per germline (reference sequence). The CDR3 is 17 amino acids.

V and J are TRBV5-1 and TRBJ2-3; 8 bases map to TRBD2. The CDR3 has 16 amino acids. Trimming at V came to 0 bases and at J to 4 bases, leaving 7 bases not matched to a gene. Germline CDR1 is SGHRS and CDR2 is YFSETQ. CDR3 protein: CASSLGPGGFADTQYF. CDR3 in DNA: TGCGCCAGCAGCTTGGGCCCGGGAGGGTTCGCAGATACGCAGTATTTT.

The chain's CDR3 is CSARIGVREDEQYF. CDR3 DNA sequence: TGCAGTGCTAGAATAGGGGTCCGGGAGGACGAGCAGTACTTC. The chain employs TRBV20-1 and TRBJ2-7; 7 bases line up with TRBD2. After removal of 2 bases from V and 5 bases from J, the junction contained 9 bases not matched to a gene. The CDR3 is 14 amino acids. Germline V gene data show CDR1 as DFQATT and CDR2 as SNEGSKA (reference sequence).

This clonotype has a count of ten or more. V gene TRBV28 combines with J gene TRBJ2-7, with D uncertain. Trimming stripped 3 bases from V and 9 bases from J, with 9 bases between. Germline CDR1 reads MDHEN; CDR2 reads SYDVKM. The CDR3 extends over 11 amino acids. The CDR3 here is CASSFSGLQYF. The DNA of the CDR3 is TGTGCCAGCAGTTTTTCGGGTTTGCAGTACTTC.

This clonotype was picked up a small number of times. The rearrangement joins TRBV15 to TRBJ2-3; no clear D. The CDR3 length is 13 residues. Trimming shortened V by 0 bases and J by 6 bases, and 7 bases separated the two germline ends. The V gene's germline CDR1 is LNHNV and CDR2 YYDKDF (reference sequence). The CDR3 sequence: CATSRDMRDTQYF. CDR3 sequence (DNA): TGTGCCACCAGCAGAGATATGAGGGATACGCAGTATTTT.

The rearrangement links TRBV5-6 to TRBJ2-7; 8 bases match TRBD1. The trim removed 4 bases at V and 2 bases at J, leaving 11 bases unmatched. The CDR3 extends over 16 amino acids. Germline lookup yields CDR1 SGHDT and CDR2 YYEEEE. This chain's CDR3 is CASSPDAGGTAYEQYF. The CDR3 coding sequence is TGTGCCAGCAGCCCTGACGCAGGGGGCACCGCCTACGAGCAGTACTTC.

V and J are TRBV20-1 and TRBJ2-1; 7 bases align to TRBD2. Germline-derived CDR1 and CDR2 are DFQATT and SNEGSKA (reference sequence). The CDR3 runs to 15 residues. Losses at the gene ends were 2 bases for V and 3 bases for J; bases not matched to a gene: 7. The CDR3 spells CSARRGGGRYNEQFF. DNA of the CDR3: TGCAGTGCTAGACGTGGGGGGGGTCGCTACAATGAGCAGTTCTTC.

This chain connects TRBV6-5 to TRBJ2-7; D call uncertain. The CDR3 spans 14 residues. Germline values: CDR1 MNHEY, CDR2 SVGAGI. V was clipped by 4 bases and J by 2 bases, with 12 bases between them. The CDR3 DNA reads as TGTGCCAGCAGTTCGTCGGACGTCGCCTACGAGCAGTACTTC. Translated, it gives CASSSSDVAYEQYF.

The rearrangement links TRBV7-8 to TRBJ2-5; D is undetermined. The DNA end lines up better with TRBJ2-1; the J call may be wrong. Germline CDR1 is SGHVS and CDR2 is FQNEAQ. The CDR3 is made up of 14 amino acids. CDR3 bases: TGTGCCAGCAGCTTACCCCCGTATAACAATGAGCAGTTCTTC. The encoded protein is CASSLPPYNNEQFF.

V and J are TRBV7-2 and TRBJ2-7; the match to TRBD1 covers 11 bases. The CDR3 runs 14 residues. The V segment lost 8 bases and the J segment 4 bases; nucleotides outside the gene matches: 7. Germline V CDR1 and CDR2: SGHTA, FQGNSA. The CDR3 sequence: CASASGTGGYEQYF. The CDR3 region has the DNA TGTGCCAGCGCCTCCGGGACAGGGGGGTACGAGCAGTACTTC.

The genes are TRBV27 and TRBJ1-2; D perhaps matches TRBD1 (5 bases). Trimming cost V 5 bases and J 3 bases, with 10 bases left between them. In germline, CDR1 is MNHEY, CDR2 SMNVEV (reference sequence). This CDR3 contains 13 residues. CDR3 nucleotides: TGTGCCAGCAGTAACAGACAGTACTATGGCTACACCTTC. Its translation: CASSNRQYYGYTF.

This clonotype was counted a few times. The V gene is TRBV5-6, the J gene TRBJ2-5; the match to TRBD2 covers 7 bases. TRBJ2-7 explains the end of the DNA better; the J call may be wrong. The CDR3 runs to 14 residues. Germline V gene sequence: CDR1 SGHDT, CDR2 YYEEEE. The CDR3 region has the DNA TGTGCCAGCAGCTTGTCCGGGACTACCTACGAGCAGTACTTC. This gives the protein CASSLSGTTYEQYF.

This clonotype has more than one count but fewer than ten. The chain combines TRBV20-1 with TRBJ2-3, with D possibly matching TRBD2 (6 bases). Germline values: CDR1 DFQATT, CDR2 SNEGSKA (reference sequence). The CDR3 covers 13 residues. Trimming took off 6 bases at V and 3 bases at J, with 13 bases between the two ends. This chain's CDR3 is CSARRGATDTQYF. CDR3 coding DNA: TGCAGTGCCCGGCGGGGCGCAACAGATACGCAGTATTTT.

This chain uses TRBV5-1 with TRBJ2-1; D unclear. Trimming stripped 3 bases from V and 10 bases from J, with 14 bases between. The length of the CDR3 is 13 residues. The germline CDR1 and CDR2 sequences are SGHRS and YFSETQ. Written as DNA, the CDR3 is TGCGCCAGCAGCTGGGTAGACTTGGGGGAGCAGTTCTTC. The encoded protein is CASSWVDLGEQFF.